Listed below are T cell receptor beta chains from one sample, sequenced in a study of OX40 agonist ivuxolimab in advanced cancers. Assay: immunoSEQ multiplex PCR; the TCRdb copy retains only in-frame clones and omits some. This table has about 140,000 clones, 75% to 95% appearing once. The specimen comprised CD4+ or CD8+ T cells sorted from blood, sampled in a trial of the OX40 agonist ivuxolimab. All receptors come from an adult with an advanced solid tumor such as melanoma, head and neck, liver or kidney cancer. The conserved cysteine and the conserved F or W are not part of the CDR3 here. Fields, in order: V gene, J gene, CDR3 protein.

TRBV11-2	TRBJ2-3	ASSTSLLTGADTQY
TRBV7-9	TRBJ2-1	ASSRPGYNEQF
TRBV27	TRBJ1-1	ASSPGTLRWNTEAF
TRBV10-2	TRBJ2-7	ASSREGQGWVHEQY
TRBV27	TRBJ2-7	ASSSSSYEQY
TRBV7-2	TRBJ2-1	ASSLVGNEQF
TRBV5-8	TRBJ2-7	ASSLVHYEQY
TRBV5-8	TRBJ2-5	ASSLGVALETQY
TRBV2	TRBJ2-5	ASSLDRVDLGETQY
TRBV5-1	TRBJ2-7	ASSSGDWGQDSPRGY
TRBV4-2	TRBJ1-1	ASSPNPPRVNTEAF
TRBV5-4	TRBJ1-2	ASSRDRANYGYT
TRBV18	TRBJ2-7	ASSPGADVNYEQY
TRBV10-3	TRBJ2-1	AIGTSGNTQF
TRBV5-1	TRBJ1-2	ASSLVPGEYGYT
TRBV9	TRBJ1-6	ASSLKDRGFGYRSPLH
TRBV6-5	TRBJ2-7	ASKGQGAYEQY
TRBV27	TRBJ1-3	ASSRGGSGNTIY
TRBV7-3	TRBJ2-1	ASSPGTGGNEQF
TRBV19	TRBJ1-5	ASSVAVRQPQH
TRBV2	TRBJ1-5	ASSRTGPQPQH
TRBV6-1	TRBJ2-7	ASKSQREQY
TRBV7-2	TRBJ2-3	ASSLGLGGTDTQY
TRBV28	TRBJ1-4	ASSLWRGYNEKLF
TRBV11-3	-	ASSFVPGDEQY
TRBV27	TRBJ1-4	ASSKIGGGPSTNEKLF
TRBV28	TRBJ2-7	ASRQIGRQGASREQY
TRBV27	TRBJ2-7	ASSHLGGGSGDEQY
TRBV5-8	TRBJ2-6	ASSLGTGTAGANVLT
TRBV12-5	TRBJ1-6	ASGLGQGSSPLH
TRBV12-5	TRBJ1-2	ASGLTDRDYI
TRBV15	TRBJ1-2	ATSIGQGKGVGDGYT
TRBV7-9	TRBJ1-6	ASRRTGDNSPLH
TRBV9	TRBJ2-7	ASSDRDAYYEQY
TRBV5-4	TRBJ1-1	ASSFGMNTEAF
TRBV9	TRBJ1-2	ASSPGTGHTYT
TRBV5-1	TRBJ2-7	ASRSGTESYEQY
TRBV10-3	TRBJ2-7	ATWGTGTPYEQY
TRBV14	TRBJ1-1	ASSQFMTANTEAF
TRBV5-5	TRBJ1-1	ASNNRGNTEAF